The sequence of this TCR beta chain was determined in a study of T-cell memory formation after mild COVID-19. Study information: Largely, TCR clusters stayed within a single donor.

As concerns this clonotype: As yet, its antigen is unknown.

CDR1 and CDR2 (germline): DFQATT, SNEGSKA (reference sequence). The CDR3 spans 15 residues. With V trimmed by 4 bases and J by 2 bases, 9 bases remained unmatched. cDNA libraries for TCR alpha and TCR beta, carrying sample barcodes and UMIs, came from 5'RACE with constant-segment primers. MiXCR, run by TCRdb on the 5' RACE reads, gives a single entry per CDR3 protein. The repertoire consists of approximately 180,000 distinct CDR3 sequences, with 16% occurring once and the leading ten covering about 2.1%. Findings and limits, study-wide: Cross-reactive memory seemingly joined, as some responding clones were found in pre-infection memory. Later expanders leaned CD4+, whereas day 15 to 85 contracting clones were balanced CD4/CD8.

Sequencing was performed on PBMCs or a T cell subset sorted from them (not recorded which). J is TRBJ2-3 and V is TRBV20-1; TRBD2 matches at 7 bases. This sequence was found in an adult woman who had mild COVID-19 (a few samples of this study predate the infection). Cell type and time point are not known. The CDR3 DNA is TGCAGTGCTAAGTCCCTAGCGGTTATCACAGATACGCAGTATTTT. Residues: CSAKSLAVITDTQYF.